What follows are 28 T cell receptor beta chains derived from one specimen sequenced in a study of blood T cell repertoires in COVID-19. Sequencing used immunoSEQ multiplex PCR; TCRdb keeps in-frame clones, though not all of them. The table has about 75,000 clones, about 79% seen once. Sequenced sample: peripheral blood. The receptors come from a woman aged 45-60 years with acute or convalescent COVID-19.

The rearrangement joins TRBV5-6 to TRBJ2-7, with 11 nucleotides matching TRBD2. CDR1 is SGHDT, CDR2 YYEEEE, per germline. J lost 5 bases, V lost 0 bases, and 4 bases had no gene match. This CDR3 region has 15 residues. CDR3 region: CASSLGLAGTHEQYF. The CDR3 region has the DNA TGTGCCAGCAGCTTGGGACTAGCGGGGACCCACGAGCAGTACTTC.

J is TRBJ1-5 and V is TRBV6-6, with a weak D call TRBD1 (6 bases). The CDR3 extends over 13 amino acids. Germline CDR1 is MNHNY and CDR2 is SVGAGI (reference sequence). V lost 10 bases and J lost 4, with 14 bases in between. CDR3 DNA sequence: TGTGCCACCACCGACAGGCGGAATCAGCCCCAGCATTTT. It codes for CATTDRRNQPQHF.

The V call is TRBV28, the J call TRBJ2-1, with D possibly TRBD2 on 6 matching bases. Germline loops: CDR1 MDHEN, CDR2 SYDVKM. Trimming cost V 2 bases and J 3 bases, with 14 bases left between them. The CDR3 contains 16 residues. CDR3 nucleotide sequence: TGTGCCAGCAGTTTAGCGGGACTTAACAACTACAATGAGCAGTTCTTC. This gives the protein CASSLAGLNNYNEQFF.

V is TRBV10-2 and J is TRBJ2-5, with D maybe TRBD1 (7 bases). V was clipped by 6 bases and J by 4 bases, with 18 bases between them. The CDR3 sequence is 15 residues long. The germline V gene has CDR1 WSHSY and CDR2 SAAADI. The CDR3 DNA is TGCGCCAGCAGAAAAAGACAGGGTAGCGGAGAGACCCAGTACTTC. Translation: CASRKRQGSGETQYF.

This clone came up once. V is TRBV2 and J is TRBJ1-1; 9 nucleotides agree with TRBD1. CDR1 and CDR2 (germline): SNHLY, FYNNEI. After removal of 6 bases from V and 6 bases from J, the junction contained 8 bases not matched to a gene. The length of the CDR3 is 14 residues. CDR3 DNA: TGTGCCAGCAGCCCGACAGGGGGGAGCGCTGAAGCTTTCTTT. It specifies CASSPTGGSAEAFF.

This chain uses TRBV18 with TRBJ1-1; a weak D match, TRBD1 (5 bases). The CDR3 spans 16 residues. V was cut by 4 bases and J by 0 bases, with 15 bases left in between. Germline CDR1 is KGHSH and CDR2 is LQKENI. CDR3 sequence reads: CASSRTPGVVNTEAFF. CDR3 nucleotides: TGTGCCAGCTCACGCACGCCGGGGGTTGTGAACACTGAAGCTTTCTTT.

This chain connects TRBV4-2 to TRBJ2-1, with 9 bases aligning to TRBD2. Trimming removed 1 base from V and 7 bases from J; junction bases left unmatched: 5. The CDR3 runs to 15 residues. Per germline, CDR1 LGHNA and CDR2 YNFKEQ. The CDR3 DNA reads as TGTGCCAGCAGCCAAGTTGCGGGAGGGGGGAATGAGCAGTTCTTC. It specifies CASSQVAGGGNEQFF.

The genes are TRBV7-9 and TRBJ2-2, with 8 nucleotides matching TRBD1. There are 15 residues in the CDR3. Germline lookup yields CDR1 SEHNR and CDR2 FQNEAQ (reference sequence). J lost 1 base, V lost 9 bases, and 7 bases had no gene match. The CDR3 loop is CASHMGTGNTGELFF. CDR3 bases: TGTGCCAGTCACATGGGGACAGGGAACACCGGGGAGCTGTTTTTT.

The V gene is TRBV28, the J gene TRBJ1-6, with no clear D. CDR1 MDHEN and CDR2 SYDVKM come from the germline V gene. CDR3 length equals 13 residues. Trimming took 4 bases from V and 6 from J, leaving 7 bases between them. The CDR3 loop is CASSSAINSPLHF. In DNA form, the CDR3 reads TGTGCCAGCAGTTCCGCGATTAATTCACCCCTCCACTTT.

The V gene is TRBV27, the J gene TRBJ2-2; 7 positions match TRBD2. Germline CDR1 and CDR2: MNHEY and SMNVEV (reference sequence). The CDR3 is 15 amino acids. The J segment lost 1 base and the V segment lost 8 bases, leaving 7 bases of the junction unmatched. CDR3 nucleotides: TGTGCCAGCGGGAGGGAGGGGCGGAACACCGGGGAGCTGTTTTTT. As protein: CASGREGRNTGELFF.

The V and J genes are TRBV4-1 and TRBJ2-1; 7 nucleotides match TRBD1. CDR3 length: 16 amino acids. Per germline, CDR1 MGHRA and CDR2 YSYEKL. V trimming: 1 base; J trimming: 6 bases; junction bases outside the gene matches: 9. CDR3 in amino acids: CASSQVPGQRTNEQFF. The CDR3 DNA reads TGCGCCAGCAGCCAAGTCCCGGGACAGCGAACCAATGAGCAGTTCTTC.

The rearrangement joins TRBV11-2 to TRBJ2-7; the D gene is possibly TRBD1 (5 bases). Germline values: CDR1 SGHAT, CDR2 FQNNGV. The CDR3 is 15 residues long. V was clipped by 0 bases and J by 2 bases, with 11 bases between them. CDR3 sequence reads: CASSLDPPTAYEQYF. Written as DNA, the CDR3 is TGTGCCAGCAGCTTAGATCCCCCGACAGCCTACGAGCAGTACTTC. Filled out from reference TRBV11-2 and TRBJ2-7, the complete variable domain reads EAGVAQSPRYKIIEKRQSVAFWCNPISGHATLYWYQQILGQGPKLLIQFQNNGVVDDSQLPKDRFSAERLKGVDSTLKIQPAKLEDSAVYLCASSLDPPTAYEQYFGPGTRLTVT.

The chain combines TRBV9 with TRBJ2-1; D perhaps matches TRBD2 (7 bases). Germline V gene lookup returns CDR1 SGDLS and CDR2 YYNGEE. Trimming removed 0 bases at V and 9 bases at J, with 13 bases between. The CDR3 extends over 14 amino acids. CDR3 loop: CASSVDGGAGEQFF. CDR3 sequence (DNA): TGTGCCAGCAGCGTAGATGGGGGGGCCGGTGAGCAGTTCTTC. The variable domain in full, completed from reference TRBV9 and TRBJ2-1, reads DSGVTQTPKHLITATGQRVTLRCSPRSGDLSVYWYQQSLDQGLQFLIQYYNGEERAKGNILERFSAQQFPDLHSELNLSSLELGDSALYFCASSVDGGAGEQFFGPGTRLTVL.

V usage is TRBV29-1 and J usage is TRBJ2-7, with 12 bases matching TRBD2. The CDR3 spans 13 residues. V lost 5 bases to trimming and J lost 4 bases; unmatched junction nucleotides: 3. CDR1 and CDR2 (germline): SQVTM, ANQGSEA. The CDR3 bases are TGCAGCGTTCTAGCGGGAGGGTTGTACGAGCAGTACTTC. Translating it yields CSVLAGGLYEQYF.

The chain is built from TRBV6-5 and TRBJ1-3; D gene uncertain. Germline assignment: CDR1 MNHEY and CDR2 SVGAGI. The V and J ends lost 6 bases and 0 bases respectively, with 12 bases between them. There are 15 residues in the CDR3. The CDR3 sequence: CASSLYRFSGNTIYF. The DNA of the CDR3 is TGTGCCAGCAGCCTCTACCGATTCTCTGGAAACACCATATATTTT.

The V call is TRBV10-2, the J call TRBJ2-1, with no clear D. This CDR3 region has 12 residues. Germline assignment: CDR1 WSHSY and CDR2 SAAADI. With 0 bases removed from V and 12 bases from J, the gap between germline ends came to 9 bases. The DNA of the CDR3 is TGCGCCAGCAGTGAGTCCCAAGTGCGGCAGTTCTTC. It translates to CASSESQVRQFF.

The V gene is TRBV18, the J gene TRBJ2-7; 7 bases agree with TRBD2. The CDR3 has 15 amino acids. From germline, CDR1 is KGHSH and CDR2 LQKENI. The trim removed 1 base at V and 6 bases at J, leaving 9 bases unmatched. DNA for the CDR3: TGTGCCAGCTCACCACAAATCGCGGGAGTTGGCGAGCAGTACTTC. This translates into CASSPQIAGVGEQYF.

In its sample, this clone was seen a few times. V is TRBV2 and J is TRBJ2-7, with D maybe TRBD1 (5 bases). Germline CDR1 and CDR2: SNHLY and FYNNEI. The ends were cut back, 8 bases at V and 7 bases at J, with 9 bases in the middle. The CDR3 loop spans 10 amino acids. As DNA, the CDR3 is TGTGCCAGCGCTGCAGGGGAGCAGTACTTC. It specifies CASAAGEQYF. Complete variable domain (other parts from reference TRBV2 and TRBJ2-7): EPEVTQTPSHQVTQMGQEVILRCVPISNHLYFYWYRQILGQKVEFLVSFYNNEISEKSEIFDDQFSVERPDGSNFTLKIRSTKLEDSAMYFCASAAGEQYFGPGTRLTVT.

J is TRBJ2-1 and V is TRBV28; 7 nucleotides line up with TRBD2. V gave up 1 base and J gave up 4 bases; unmatched junction bases: 10. CDR1 is MDHEN, CDR2 SYDVKM, per germline. This CDR3 is 17 amino acids long. The CDR3 DNA is TGTGCCAGCAGTTTATTTTGGCTAGCGGATGGTTACAATGAGCAGTTCTTC. It translates to CASSLFWLADGYNEQFF.

The chain links TRBV4-2 to TRBJ1-2; 9 bases line up with TRBD1. V shed 0 bases, J shed 7 bases, and the junction held 6 bases outside the gene matches. The germline gives CDR1 LGHNA, CDR2 YNFKEQ. The CDR3 consists of 15 residues. CDR3 sequence (DNA): TGTGCCAGCAGCCAAGAGAACAGGGGGCGGTTTGGCTACACCTTC. It is translated as CASSQENRGRFGYTF.

The V and J genes are TRBV28 and TRBJ1-5; 7 bases agree with TRBD1. This CDR3 is built from 16 residues. Trimming cost V 5 bases and J 3 bases; bases outside gene matches: 10. Per the germline V gene, CDR1 is MDHEN and CDR2 is SYDVKM. Here the CDR3 reads CASSIAGQTNNQPQHF. The DNA of the CDR3 is TGTGCCAGCAGTATCGCGGGACAGACGAACAATCAGCCCCAGCATTTT. Filled out from reference TRBV28 and TRBJ1-5, the complete variable domain reads DVKVTQSSRYLVKRTGEKVFLECVQDMDHENMFWYRQDPGLGLRLIYFSYDVKMKEKGDIPEGYSVSREKKERFSLILESASTNQTSMYLCASSIAGQTNNQPQHFGDGTRLSIL.

This sequence joins TRBV5-5 and TRBJ2-7, with 7 bases identical to TRBD2. The CDR3 loop spans 15 amino acids. The junction had 8 bases not matched to a gene; V was cut back by 4 bases and J by 1 base. Germline lookup yields CDR1 SGHKS and CDR2 YYEKEE (reference sequence). The CDR3: CASSPRGEGSYEQYF. The CDR3, as DNA: TGTGCCAGCAGCCCTCGGGGGGAGGGGTCCTACGAGCAGTACTTC.

The rearrangement links TRBV7-2 to TRBJ1-5; no firm D call. This CDR3 has 14 amino acids. CDR1 SGHTA and CDR2 FQGNSA come from the germline V gene. V lost 2 bases and J lost 3, with 8 bases in between. The CDR3 coding sequence is TGTGCCAGCAGCTTATTCGGGAACAATCAGCCCCAGCATTTT. The encoded protein is CASSLFGNNQPQHF.

This chain links TRBV6-2 or TRBV6-3 with TRBJ1-5, with 10 bases aligning to TRBD1. In germline, CDR1 is MNHEY, CDR2 SVGEGT. Trimming cost V 2 bases and J 4 bases; bases outside gene matches: 8. The CDR3 is 17 amino acids. The CDR3 DNA reads as TGTGCCAGCAGTTACAGGACAGGGGGGACTCCAAATCAGCCCCAGCATTTT. Translation: CASSYRTGGTPNQPQHF.

This chain links TRBV28 with TRBJ1-5, with TRBD1 matching over 7 bases. J lost 7 bases, V lost 6 bases, and 6 bases had no gene match. CDR1 and CDR2 from the germline V gene are MDHEN and SYDVKM. CDR3 length: 13 residues. The CDR3 region is CASRGTEEQPQHF. The DNA for the CDR3 is TGTGCCAGCAGGGGGACAGAGGAACAGCCCCAGCATTTT.

This chain links TRBV29-1 with TRBJ2-5; 12 nucleotides line up with TRBD1. The CDR3 has 13 residues. CDR1 and CDR2 (germline): SQVTM, ANQGSEA. V shed 5 bases and J 6 bases; nucleotides not matched to a gene: 4. This chain's CDR3 is CSVPGQGAKTQYF. For the CDR3, the DNA is TGCAGCGTTCCGGGACAGGGGGCGAAGACCCAGTACTTC.

This clone was counted a few times. V and J are TRBV29-1 and TRBJ2-7; a possible D gene is TRBD2 (7 bases). V was cut by 7 bases and J by 3 bases, with 13 bases left in between. The CDR3 consists of 12 residues. The germline V gene has CDR1 SQVTM and CDR2 ANQGSEA. CDR3 sequence reads: CSAGGLSYEQYF. In DNA form, the CDR3 reads TGCAGCGCCGGGGGGCTAAGCTACGAGCAGTACTTC.

The CDR3 sequence: CASRSGQGTYEQYF. The CDR3 bases are TGCGCCAGCCGGTCAGGACAGGGCACCTACGAGCAGTACTTC. The J gene is TRBJ2-7, the V gene TRBV5-1; 8 positions match TRBD1. The germline gives CDR1 SGHRS, CDR2 YFSETQ. There are 14 residues in the CDR3. Trimming at V came to 7 bases and at J to 2 bases, leaving 8 bases not matched to a gene.